This entry features one TCR beta chain sequence. Antigen: not known. Some clones are missing from TCRdb's copy, which holds only in-frame ones; the method was immunoSEQ multiplex PCR. The table records roughly 180,000 clones, 70% to 90% of them present only once. This specimen belongs to a study of T cell responses to AZD1222 COVID-19 vaccine. Germline CDR1 reads SGHDT; CDR2 reads YYEEEE. The CDR3 has 12 residues. V lost 0 bases and J 5 bases, leaving 5 bases between the germline ends. Study-wide results and limits: Two AZD1222 administrations were followed by greater Spike-specific TCR breadth and depth. Epitopes outside B.1.351 and B.1.1.7 mutated regions reportedly drew nearly half of spike TCRs. Baseline testing showed seropositivity in only a handful of AZD1222 recipients. Repertoire collection took place solely once the T cell response had peaked.

The input for sequencing was peripheral blood, taken on day 0 of AZD1222 vaccination. The TCR sequence derives from an adult in good health. The chain joins TRBV5-6 to TRBJ1-2; the D is unclear. DNA for the CDR3: TGTGCCAGCAGCTTGGCCAGGTATGGCTACACCTTC. It specifies CASSLARYGYTF.